The rows below give T cell receptor beta chains drawn from one sample of a study of T cell clonotyping in hematopoietic cell transplantation. Assay used: immunoSEQ multiplex PCR; TCRdb lists only in-frame clones, some missing. There are around 37,000 clones in the sample; about 85% occur only once, and roughly 3.1% lies in the top ten. The starting material was peripheral blood mononuclear cells, obtained before stem cell transplant. Receptor source: a man aged 55 to 69 with acute myeloid leukemia. Some clones in this sample may be carry-over from other donors' samples. Each CDR3 is given with its conserved first and last residue. Fields, in order: D gene, J gene, V gene, clone size, CDR3 DNA, CDR3 protein. The D gene is left open where the match is weak. The size of a clone is reported for some rows only, either as once, few or many, or as a class for expanded clones.

>NA|TRBJ1-1|TRBV5-1|NA
TGCGCCAGCAGCTTGAGTGGGGGGAACACTGAAGCTTTCTTT
CASSLSGGNTEAFF
>NA|TRBJ2-3|TRBV11-2|NA
TGTGCCAGCAGCTTAGGGCAGGGGATTAACACAGATACGCAGTATTTT
CASSLGQGINTDTQYF
>NA|TRBJ1-2|TRBV14|NA
TGTGCCAGCAGCCCCATCATGCAGGCTTTCTCCGGCTACACCTTC
CASSPIMQAFSGYTF
>NA|TRBJ2-7|TRBV10-3|NA
TGTGCCATCAAGGGGACGGACTCCTACGAGCAGTACTTC
CAIKGTDSYEQYF
>NA|TRBJ1-1|TRBV9|once
TGTGCCAGCAGCGGTGGGGGGGCCGGCACTGAAGCTTTCTTT
CASSGGGAGTEAFF
>TRBD1|TRBJ1-2|TRBV19|NA
TGTGCCAGTAGTATAGATCTGGGACAGGGTTTGGATGGCTACACCTTC
CASSIDLGQGLDGYTF
>TRBD1|TRBJ1-1|TRBV6-6|NA
TGTGCCAGCAGTCCAGACAGGGGGAAGAACACTGAAGCTTTCTTT
CASSPDRGKNTEAFF
>TRBD1|TRBJ2-2|TRBV28|NA
TGTGCCAGCAGTTTCGTGGGACAGGGGAAGACCGGGGAGCTGTTTTTT
CASSFVGQGKTGELFF
>NA|TRBJ2-7|TRBV29-1|NA
TGCAGCGTTGGGGAGGAGTTTAGGGCAGACGAGCAGTACTTC
CSVGEEFRADEQYF
>TRBD1|TRBJ1-3|TRBV28|NA
TGTGCCAGCAGGGGGGGCGGGACAGGGGGAAACACCATATATTTT
CASRGGGTGGNTIYF
>NA|TRBJ2-5|TRBV25-1|NA
TGTGCCAGCAGTGTCCCAGCCCGTCGGCAGCTAGAAGAGACCCAGTACTTC
CASSVPARRQLEETQYF
>NA|TRBJ2-6|TRBV6-5|NA
TGTGCCAGCAGACAGGGTAATGGCGTCCTGACTTTC
CASRQGNGVLTF
>NA|TRBJ2-7|TRBV12-5|NA
TGTGCTAGTGGTTCTGGTAATCCCCCCTACGAGCAGTACTTC
CASGSGNPPYEQYF
>TRBD2|TRBJ2-1|TRBV19|NA
TGTGCCAGTAGGGCTAGCGGCTTAACCAATGAGCAGTTCTTC
CASRASGLTNEQFF
>NA|TRBJ1-3|TRBV14|NA
TGTGCCAGCAGCCCCCAAAAGATCTCTGGAAACACCATATATTTT
CASSPQKISGNTIYF
>NA|TRBJ1-1|TRBV5-1|NA
TGCGCCAGCAGCTTGGCCGTCAGGGTTGGCACTGAAGCTTTCTTT
CASSLAVRVGTEAFF
>NA|TRBJ2-6|TRBV9|NA
TGTGCCAGCAAACTCAGGGACGACTCTGGGGCCAACGTCCTGACTTTC
CASKLRDDSGANVLTF
>TRBD1|TRBJ2-2|TRBV2|NA
TGTGCCAGCAGTGGAACAGGGGGGAACACCGGGGAGCTGTTTTTT
CASSGTGGNTGELFF
>NA|TRBJ1-5|TRBV19|NA
TGTGCCAGTATGGGCCGGAAGGGGGGCGTAGGATCGCTTTATAGCAATCAGCCCCAGCATTTT
CASMGRKGGVGSLYSNQPQHF
>TRBD2|TRBJ2-3|TRBV11-1|NA
TGTGCCAGCAGCTTACTAGCGGGGGAGCCCACAGATACGCAGTATTTT
CASSLLAGEPTDTQYF
>NA|TRBJ2-4|TRBV6-1|NA
TGTGCCAGCAGTGACAGGGCCCCGGACATTCAGTACTTC
CASSDRAPDIQYF
>NA|TRBJ2-7|TRBV5-1|once
TGCGCCAGCAGCTTGGAAGGGGTCAGCGAGCAGTACTTC
CASSLEGVSEQYF
>NA|TRBJ2-7|TRBV27|NA
TGTGCCAGCAGTGGTAGGTTATCCTACGAGCAGTACTTC
CASSGRLSYEQYF
>NA|TRBJ2-3|TRBV4-2|NA
TGTGCCAGCAGCCAAGGGCTAGCCACCACAGATACGCAGTATTTT
CASSQGLATTDTQYF
>TRBD2|TRBJ2-3|TRBV7-2|NA
TGTGCCAGCAAAGGACTAGGGTCCACAGATACGCAGTATTTT
CASKGLGSTDTQYF
>TRBD1|TRBJ1-4|TRBV28|NA
TGTGCCAGCTTATCCGGGACAGCGTTTGAAAAACTGTTTTTT
CASLSGTAFEKLFF
>NA|TRBJ2-2|TRBV18|NA
TGTGCCAGCTCACCATCCAGGGGCGTCGGGGAGCTGTTTTTT
CASSPSRGVGELFF
>NA|TRBJ1-1|TRBV6-1|NA
TGTGCCAGCAGTGGGTCGACGGCAGGGAAAGCTTTCTTT
CASSGSTAGKAFF
>NA|TRBJ1-2|TRBV14|few
TGTGCCAGCAGCCAAGGTCTCGAAAACAGCTACACCTTC
CASSQGLENSYTF
>TRBD1|TRBJ1-5|TRBV28|NA
TGTGCCAGCAGTAAACGGGACGGGACAGTTCGTAGCAATCGGGATCAGCCCCAGCATTTT
CASSKRDGTVRSNRDQPQHF
>TRBD1|TRBJ2-4|TRBV6-5|NA
TGTGCCAGCACGGACAGGGCGACGGACATTCAGTACTTC
CASTDRATDIQYF
>NA|TRBJ2-3|TRBV19|NA
TGTGCCAGTAGTACTTGGCAGGCAGATACGCAGTATTTT
CASSTWQADTQYF
>NA|TRBJ1-5|TRBV7-9|NA
TGTGCCAGCAGCTTAGATGTCAGTCGAGGCAATCAGCCCCAGCATTTT
CASSLDVSRGNQPQHF
>TRBD1|TRBJ2-2|TRBV11-2|NA
TGTGCCAGCAGCTTTACAGGGGCGGGCGGGGAGCTGTTTTTT
CASSFTGAGGELFF
>TRBD1|TRBJ2-7|TRBV28|once
TGTGCCAGCAGTTCGCTCACAGGGGGCGTAGCCTACGAGCAGTACTTC
CASSSLTGGVAYEQYF
>NA|TRBJ2-7|TRBV6-5|once
TGTGCCAGCAGTCCCACGCCCTCCTACGAGCAGTACTTC
CASSPTPSYEQYF
>NA|TRBJ1-2|TRBV20-1|NA
TGCAGTGCTCCCTCAGGGAATGGCTACACCTTC
CSAPSGNGYTF
>NA|TRBJ1-1|TRBV4-2|few
TGTGCCAGCAGCCGGGCCGAGAGGAACACTGAAGCTTTCTTT
CASSRAERNTEAFF
>TRBD1|TRBJ2-5|TRBV5-1|NA
TGCGCCAGCTATCAGGGGGTAACCAAAGAGACCCAGTACTTC
CASYQGVTKETQYF
>NA|TRBJ2-1|TRBV2|NA
TGTGCCAGCAGGACCCAAGGCGGGGTGGGGAACAATGAGCAGTTCTTC
CASRTQGGVGNNEQFF
>NA|TRBJ1-1|TRBV7-3|NA
TGTGCCAGCAGCTTTAGTGGCGACACTGAAGCTTTCTTT
CASSFSGDTEAFF
>NA|TRBJ1-2|TRBV28|NA
TGTGCCAGCAGCCCGCCGGTATTTTCATACTATGGCTACACCTTC
CASSPPVFSYYGYTF
>TRBD2|TRBJ2-5|TRBV6-4|NA
TGTGCCAGCAGTGAACAAGCGGGGGAGATGGAGACCCAGTACTTC
CASSEQAGEMETQYF
>NA|TRBJ2-7|TRBV11-3|NA
TGTGCCAGCACCTCAGAGCGATACGAGCAGTACTTC
CASTSERYEQYF
>NA|TRBJ2-5|TRBV7-3|NA
TGTGCCAGCAGCTTAGGGAATTATGTGGGGGAGACCCAGTACTTC
CASSLGNYVGETQYF
>TRBD1|TRBJ1-1|TRBV6-5|NA
TGTGCCAGCAGTGACAGGGGACTGAACACTGAAGCTTTCTTT
CASSDRGLNTEAFF
>NA|TRBJ1-6|TRBV7-9|few
TGTGCCAGCAGTCCTGGGACACAGAATAATTCACCCCTCCACTTT
CASSPGTQNNSPLHF
>TRBD1|TRBJ2-7|TRBV12-5|NA
TGTGCTAGTGGTTTGGCACACCGGGACAGGGCGGACCACGAGCAGTACTTC
CASGLAHRDRADHEQYF
>NA|TRBJ2-5|TRBV2|NA
TGTGCCAGCCGCCGCGCGGTTCGGGGGCGCGTCATCCAGACCCAGTACTTC
CASRRAVRGRVIQTQYF
>NA|TRBJ1-5|TRBV25-1|NA
TGTGCCAGCAGTCCCGGGGTGTATGGCAATCAGCCCCAGCATTTT
CASSPGVYGNQPQHF
>NA|TRBJ2-3|TRBV11-3|once
TGTGCCAGCGAGGGGTTCGCAGATACGCAGTATTTT
CASEGFADTQYF
>NA|TRBJ2-1|TRBV5-1|NA
TGCGCCAGCTTACCGGACGGGTACGATGAGCAGTTCTTC
CASLPDGYDEQFF
>TRBD1|TRBJ1-2|TRBV28|NA
TGTGCCAGCACCGACAGGGAGCATGGCTACACCTTC
CASTDREHGYTF
>TRBD1|TRBJ1-2|TRBV6-5|NA
TGTGCCAGCAGACGGGACAGCAACTATGGCTACACCTTC
CASRRDSNYGYTF
>NA|TRBJ1-5|TRBV28|NA
TGTGCCAGCAGTTTATCTCAGGGATTAGGCAATCAGCCCCAGCATTTT
CASSLSQGLGNQPQHF
>NA|TRBJ1-2|TRBV19|NA
TGTGCCAGTACGGGGCAGTCGTATGGCTACACCTTC
CASTGQSYGYTF
>NA|TRBJ1-3|TRBV6-5|NA
TGTGCCAGCCGACCAGGGTTTTCTGGAAACACCATATATTTT
CASRPGFSGNTIYF
>TRBD2|TRBJ2-7|TRBV7-8|NA
TGTGCCAGCAGCTTAAAAACGGGGGGGCACGAGCAGTACTTC
CASSLKTGGHEQYF
>NA|TRBJ1-2|TRBV6-6|once
TGTGCCAGCAGAATGCCACCCAGGGGTGGCTACACCTTC
CASRMPPRGGYTF
>NA|TRBJ1-5|TRBV2|NA
TGTGCCAGCAGTTTCGATAGCAATCAGCCCCAGCATTTT
CASSFDSNQPQHF